Listed here are 8 T cell receptor beta chains from one sample, sequenced in a study of identical twins. Each CDR3 protein gets one entry after TCRdb re-called the 5' RACE reads with MiXCR. In the table there are 500,000 to 550,000 distinct CDR3 sequences, around 20% of which are singletons. The same sample was also used in a study of T cells expressing NK-cell markers.

Sequenced input: CD4+ T cells sorted from blood. These receptors all stem from a woman in her late teens or twenties in good health.

The chain is built from TRBV10-3 and TRBJ2-1; 16 positions agree with TRBD2. Germline V gene sequence: CDR1 ENHRY, CDR2 SYGVKD. The CDR3 extends over 16 amino acids. The V gene end was trimmed by 10 bases and the J gene end by 4 bases; junction bases not matched to a gene: 7. The chain's CDR3 is CATSGLAGGVYNEQFF. The CDR3 DNA is TGTGCCACCTCGGGACTAGCGGGAGGGGTTTACAATGAGCAGTTCTTC.

As to this clonotype: The junction and the germline gene differ at one end; a read error may be behind it. The gene calls are TRBV6-1 and TRBJ2-7, with a possible D match to TRBD2 (5 bases). CDR1 and CDR2 (germline): MNHNS, SASEGT. The length of the CDR3 is 16 residues. CDR3 DNA: TGTGCCAGCAGTCGGAGGAGGAACAGTGGCTCCGACGAGCAGTACTTC. Residues: CASSRRRNSGSDEQYF.

The chain recombines TRBV24-1 with TRBJ2-2; perhaps TRBD2 as D (6 bases). This CDR3 region has 14 residues. Germline loops: CDR1 KGHDR, CDR2 SFDVKD. V gave up 6 bases and J gave up 4 bases, with 11 bases separating them. The CDR3: CATSKGGLTGELFF. In DNA form, the CDR3 reads TGTGCCACCAGTAAGGGAGGCCTCACCGGGGAGCTGTTTTTT.

This chain links TRBV27 with TRBJ2-7; possibly TRBD2 for D (5 bases). Germline V gene lookup returns CDR1 MNHEY and CDR2 SMNVEV (reference sequence). The V end was cut by 4 bases, the J end by 7 bases, with 17 bases between. The CDR3 has 14 residues. The CDR3 spells CASSSDYHQVEQYF. The CDR3 DNA is TGTGCCAGCAGTTCTGACTATCATCAGGTGGAGCAGTACTTC.

This clonotype showed up many times. The genes are TRBV10-3 and TRBJ2-1; 9 nucleotides line up with TRBD1. V lost 8 bases to trimming and J lost 5 bases; unmatched junction nucleotides: 10. Per the germline V gene, CDR1 is ENHRY and CDR2 is SYGVKD. This CDR3 spans 15 amino acids. The CDR3 sequence is CAIQSGQGLNNEQFF. CDR3 DNA sequence: TGTGCCATCCAGAGCGGACAGGGGTTAAACAATGAGCAGTTCTTC.

This clonotype occurred a few times. V usage is TRBV12-3 or TRBV12-4 and J usage is TRBJ2-1; 7 bases are a match to TRBD2. V dropped 0 bases and J dropped 4; count of bases not matched to a gene: 6. The CDR3 runs 16 residues. As DNA, the CDR3 is TGTGCCAGCAGTTTAGCCGCGGGGGTACCTTACAATGAGCAGTTCTTC. Translating gives CASSLAAGVPYNEQFF.

The rearrangement links TRBV12-3 or TRBV12-4 to TRBJ2-3, with unresolved D. CDR3 size: 12 residues. Trimming left V 6 bases short and J 2 bases short, with 6 bases between. DNA for the CDR3: TGTGCCAGCAGGAAGTTCACAGATACGCAGTATTTT. This codes for CASRKFTDTQYF.

This clonotype was detected only a few times. The chain combines TRBV5-1 with TRBJ1-2; D remains ambiguous. The CDR3 extends over 14 amino acids. Germline V gene lookup returns CDR1 SGHRS and CDR2 YFSETQ. Trimming stripped 4 bases from V and 0 bases from J, with 10 bases between. The CDR3 is CASSPGEANYGYTF. CDR3 nucleotides: TGCGCCAGCAGCCCGGGAGAGGCTAACTATGGCTACACCTTC.